These 30 T cell receptor beta chains originate from one sample sequenced in a study of blood T cell repertoires in COVID-19. Data came from immunoSEQ multiplex PCR; TCRdb stores just in-frame clones and leaves some out. Of about 430,000 clones in the sample, about 88% were seen once. The specimen was PBMCs or T cells enriched from blood (not recorded which). These receptors all stem from a young woman who had been exposed to COVID-19.

The V and J genes are TRBV18 and TRBJ2-3, with TRBD2 matching over 9 bases. Per germline, CDR1 KGHSH and CDR2 LQKENI. Germline trimming cut 1 base from V and 3 bases from J; bases unmatched to any gene: 8. The CDR3 extends over 17 amino acids. CDR3 amino acids: CASSPQYAGGPTDTQYF. Here the CDR3 DNA reads TGTGCCAGCTCACCACAATACGCGGGAGGGCCGACAGATACGCAGTATTTT.

This clone came up a few times. J is TRBJ2-4 and V is TRBV9; 7 bases map to TRBD2. V gave up 0 bases and J gave up 9 bases; unmatched junction bases: 15. Germline CDR1 is SGDLS and CDR2 is YYNGEE. The CDR3 totals 17 residues. DNA for the CDR3: TGTGCCAGCAGCGTAGGGGCTAGCGGACTAGTGGAGGGCATTCAGTACTTC. Its translation: CASSVGASGLVEGIQYF.

V gene TRBV14 combines with J gene TRBJ2-7; tentatively, D is TRBD2 (6 bases). CDR3 length: 13 amino acids. Per the germline V gene, CDR1 is SGHDN and CDR2 is FVKESK. The germline V and J ends were trimmed by 4 bases and 3 bases, with 10 bases remaining between them. The CDR3 spells CASSRAGYYEQYF. As DNA, the CDR3 is TGTGCCAGCAGCCGTGCGGGATACTACGAGCAGTACTTC.

CDR3 loop: CASSFASGPAASTDTQYF. The CDR3 DNA reads TGTGCCAGCAGCTTCGCCTCAGGCCCAGCGGCGAGCACAGATACGCAGTATTTT. This chain joins TRBV11-2 and TRBJ2-3, with D possibly matching TRBD2 (5 bases). V lost 3 bases and J 0 bases, leaving 19 bases between the germline ends. Germline V gene lookup returns CDR1 SGHAT and CDR2 FQNNGV. CDR3 length: 18 amino acids.

V and J are TRBV12-3 or TRBV12-4 and TRBJ2-7; TRBD2 might be the D (5 bases). The V end lost 5 bases, the J end lost 3 bases, and 5 bases lay between the germline ends. The CDR3 covers 11 residues. CDR3 amino acids: CASSAGYEQYF. The CDR3 bases are TGTGCCAGCAGTGCGGGCTACGAGCAGTACTTC.

V is TRBV24-1 and J is TRBJ2-1, with TRBD2 matching over 9 bases. The ends lost 3 bases at V and 8 bases at J; junction bases unmatched: 10. Germline-derived CDR1 and CDR2 are KGHDR and SFDVKD. The CDR3 consists of 16 residues. The CDR3 loop is CATSDVYGLARDEQFF. As DNA, the CDR3 is TGTGCCACCAGTGATGTCTATGGACTAGCGAGGGATGAGCAGTTCTTC.

The gene calls are TRBV29-1 and TRBJ2-1, with 9 bases that match TRBD1. With 5 bases clipped from V and 8 bases from J, the junction kept 13 bases outside the gene matches. The CDR3 has 15 amino acids. The germline gives CDR1 SQVTM, CDR2 ANQGSEA. This chain's CDR3 is CSVPTGGSQGDEQFF. As DNA, the CDR3 is TGCAGCGTTCCTACAGGGGGCTCTCAGGGGGATGAGCAGTTCTTC.

The rearrangement links TRBV24-1 to TRBJ1-2, with TRBD1 identical over 9 bases. The CDR3 has 16 residues. The V and J ends lost 3 bases and 2 bases, in that order; junction bases with no gene match: 6. Germline lookup yields CDR1 KGHDR and CDR2 SFDVKD. The CDR3 is CATSDKPGTGNYGYTF. The DNA for the CDR3 is TGTGCCACCAGTGATAAACCCGGGACAGGGAACTATGGCTACACCTTC.

The genes are TRBV19 and TRBJ2-7; 7 nucleotides match TRBD1. Germline-derived CDR1 and CDR2 are LNHDA and SQIVND (reference sequence). J was trimmed by 0 bases and V by 5 bases; bases with no gene match: 1. The CDR3 has 13 residues. The CDR3 here is CASSGDSSYEQYF. The CDR3 region has the DNA TGTGCCAGTAGTGGGGACAGCTCCTACGAGCAGTACTTC.

J is TRBJ2-7 and V is TRBV28, with D possibly being TRBD2 (5 bases). Trimming shortened V by 6 bases and J by 2 bases, and 11 bases separated the two germline ends. The CDR3 spans 13 residues. Germline assignment: CDR1 MDHEN and CDR2 SYDVKM. CDR3 amino acids: CASRVPGAYEQYF. The CDR3 region has the DNA TGTGCCAGCAGGGTCCCCGGGGCCTACGAGCAGTACTTC.

For the CDR3, the DNA is TGTGCCAGCAGTTCGGGTCAGGGGTCTAATGAAAAACTGTTTTTT. This translates into CASSSGQGSNEKLFF. The chain carries TRBV28 and TRBJ1-4; D is perhaps TRBD1 (6 bases). The CDR3 contains 15 residues. V was clipped by 4 bases and J by 3 bases, with 12 bases between them. Germline V gene lookup returns CDR1 MDHEN and CDR2 SYDVKM.

The rearrangement joins TRBV6-5 to TRBJ2-1, with 9 bases aligning to TRBD2. The CDR3 loop spans 15 amino acids. V gave up 4 bases and J gave up 10 bases; unmatched junction bases: 11. Germline loops: CDR1 MNHEY, CDR2 SVGAGI. CDR3 in amino acids: CASSSPGTSSVEQFF. CDR3 in DNA: TGTGCCAGCAGTTCGCCCGGGACTAGCTCAGTCGAGCAGTTCTTC.

The chain links TRBV18 to TRBJ2-7, with D possibly TRBD1 on 6 matching bases. This CDR3 region has 13 residues. Germline CDR1 is KGHSH and CDR2 is LQKENI. With 2 bases removed from V and 5 bases from J, the gap between germline ends came to 10 bases. CDR3 coding DNA: TGTGCCAGCTCACCAATGAGGGACAACGAGCAGTACTTC. Translation gives CASSPMRDNEQYF.

This chain links TRBV6-4 with TRBJ1-3; 8 bases map to TRBD1. There are 17 residues in the CDR3. Germline assignment: CDR1 MRHNA and CDR2 SNTAGT. V lost 4 bases, J lost 0 bases, and 8 bases stayed unmatched. CDR3 sequence reads: CASSVLWDRCSGNTIYF. The CDR3 region has the DNA TGTGCCAGCAGTGTTCTTTGGGACAGGTGCTCTGGAAACACCATATATTTT.

The rearrangement uses TRBV28 and TRBJ2-7; 9 nucleotides align to TRBD1. This CDR3 has 15 residues. Unmatched junction bases numbered 7, after V lost 4 bases and J lost 3 bases. Looked up from germline, CDR1 is MDHEN and CDR2 is SYDVKM. Here the CDR3 reads CASSSGQGLFYEQYF. For the CDR3, the DNA is TGTGCCAGCAGTTCGGGACAGGGTCTTTTCTACGAGCAGTACTTC.

This clone was counted once. The chain combines TRBV5-3 with TRBJ2-7; D remains ambiguous. TRBV5-3 is an open reading frame whose function is uncertain. The CDR3 has 15 amino acids. V was cut by 1 base and J by 4 bases, with 15 bases left in between. CDR3 in amino acids: CARSLPTPPVYEQYF. The CDR3, as DNA: TGTGCCAGAAGCTTGCCCACTCCCCCCGTGTACGAGCAGTACTTC.

The chain joins TRBV7-2 to TRBJ2-7, with TRBD2 matching over 7 bases. The CDR3 totals 16 residues. CDR1 SGHTA and CDR2 FQGNSA come from the germline V gene. The trim removed 5 bases at V and 5 bases at J, leaving 15 bases unmatched. The CDR3 DNA follows: TGTGCCAGCAGCCCTCCAAGTGGGGGGGGTCGAAACGAGCAGTACTTC. This gives the protein CASSPPSGGGRNEQYF.

This rearrangement joins TRBV27 to TRBJ2-7, with 7 bases identical to TRBD1. V lost 2 bases and J lost 0; bases outside the gene matches: 7. CDR1 and CDR2 (germline): MNHEY, SMNVEV (reference sequence). This CDR3 is built from 16 residues. The CDR3 loop reads CASSLGVQGLSYEQYF. In DNA form, the CDR3 reads TGTGCCAGCAGTTTAGGGGTACAGGGGCTCTCCTACGAGCAGTACTTC.

This clone was found once. The J gene is TRBJ1-2, the V gene TRBV7-9; no clear D gene. Germline V gives CDR1 SEHNR, CDR2 FQNEAQ (reference sequence). Trimming pared 7 bases from V and 5 bases from J, leaving 11 bases between. This CDR3 comprises 12 residues. The CDR3 region has the DNA TGTGCCAGCACCCCTAGCGAATATGGCTACACCTTC. Its translation: CASTPSEYGYTF.

V usage is TRBV12-3 or TRBV12-4 and J usage is TRBJ1-4, with a tentative D call TRBD1 (6 bases). V lost 8 bases to trimming and J lost 5 bases, with 12 bases between them. The CDR3 has 13 amino acids. CDR3 bases: TGTGCCAGCCTAAGGGGGGGCAATGAAAAACTGTTTTTT. Amino acid sequence: CASLRGGNEKLFF.

The chain combines TRBV7-2 with TRBJ1-3, with D possibly being TRBD1 (5 bases). The CDR3 sequence is 15 residues long. CDR1 and CDR2 from the germline V gene are SGHTA and FQGNSA. The V and J ends lost 3 bases and 8 bases respectively, with 17 bases between them. The CDR3 spells CASSFGGLAVDTIYF. CDR3 nucleotides: TGTGCCAGCAGCTTCGGGGGGTTGGCCGTGGACACCATATATTTT.

The V and J genes are TRBV28 and TRBJ2-7; D unclear. CDR1 is MDHEN and CDR2 is SYDVKM in the germline V gene. This CDR3 is 12 amino acids long. V lost 5 bases and J 4 bases, leaving 9 bases between the germline ends. Here the CDR3 DNA reads TGTGCCAGCAGTCAGAACAGTTACGAGCAGTACTTC. Translating gives CASSQNSYEQYF.

The rearrangement joins TRBV9 to TRBJ1-4, with 7 nucleotides matching TRBD1. Looked up from germline, CDR1 is SGDLS and CDR2 is YYNGEE. CDR3 length: 15 amino acids. Trimming cost V 0 bases and J 4 bases; bases outside gene matches: 3. The CDR3: CASSVATGLNEKLFF. CDR3 nucleotide sequence: TGTGCCAGCAGCGTAGCGACAGGGCTTAATGAAAAACTGTTTTTT. Full variable domain (outside the CDR3, taken from reference TRBV9 and TRBJ1-4): DSGVTQTPKHLITATGQRVTLRCSPRSGDLSVYWYQQSLDQGLQFLIQYYNGEERAKGNILERFSAQQFPDLHSELNLSSLELGDSALYFCASSVATGLNEKLFFGSGTQLSVL.

CDR3: CASSDSGSVNEQFF. CDR3 DNA: TGTGCCAGCAGTGACAGCGGGAGCGTGAATGAGCAGTTCTTC. V gene TRBV6-4 combines with J gene TRBJ2-1; 8 nucleotides match TRBD2. CDR1 is MRHNA, CDR2 SNTAGT, per germline. The CDR3 runs to 14 residues. Trimming cost V 2 bases and J 7 bases; bases outside gene matches: 4.

The chain links TRBV7-6 to TRBJ1-2; perhaps TRBD1 as D (5 bases). The V and J ends lost 1 base and 2 bases respectively, with 14 bases between them. Germline lookup yields CDR1 SGHVS and CDR2 FNYEAQ. The CDR3 covers 16 residues. CDR3 sequence reads: CASSLVDGGRNYGYTF. Here the CDR3 DNA reads TGTGCCAGCAGCTTAGTAGACGGGGGAAGAAACTATGGCTACACCTTC.

This clone was seen just once. The CDR3 loop is CATSLSGRNEQFF. For the CDR3, the DNA is TGTGCCACCAGTCTTTCAGGGAGGAATGAGCAGTTCTTC. This rearrangement joins TRBV24-1 to TRBJ2-1; tentative D call: TRBD2 (6 bases). V was cut by 6 bases and J by 7 bases, with 12 bases left in between. The CDR3 spans 13 residues. The germline V gene encodes CDR1 KGHDR and CDR2 SFDVKD.

This chain uses TRBV28 with TRBJ2-7; TRBD1 agrees at 12 bases. This CDR3 comprises 16 residues. CDR1 MDHEN and CDR2 SYDVKM come from the germline V gene. With V trimmed by 6 bases and J by 2 bases, 8 bases remained unmatched. CDR3 sequence reads: CASRTFGTGGTYEQYF. DNA of the CDR3: TGTGCCAGCAGAACCTTCGGGACAGGGGGCACCTACGAGCAGTACTTC. Using reference TRBV28 and TRBJ2-7 for the parts outside the CDR3, the full variable domain is DVKVTQSSRYLVKRTGEKVFLECVQDMDHENMFWYRQDPGLGLRLIYFSYDVKMKEKGDIPEGYSVSREKKERFSLILESASTNQTSMYLCASRTFGTGGTYEQYFGPGTRLTVT.

The chain uses TRBV9 and TRBJ1-4; a possible D gene is TRBD1 (6 bases). With 3 bases removed from V and 3 bases from J, the gap between germline ends came to 15 bases. The CDR3 spans 16 residues. Germline assignment: CDR1 SGDLS and CDR2 YYNGEE. CDR3 nucleotide sequence: TGTGCCAGCAGCGCCGAAGGCCAGGGGTCTAATGAAAAACTGTTTTTT. This sequence encodes CASSAEGQGSNEKLFF. Full variable domain (rest looked up from reference TRBV9 and TRBJ1-4): DSGVTQTPKHLITATGQRVTLRCSPRSGDLSVYWYQQSLDQGLQFLIQYYNGEERAKGNILERFSAQQFPDLHSELNLSSLELGDSALYFCASSAEGQGSNEKLFFGSGTQLSVL.

The gene calls are TRBV4-2 and TRBJ1-1, with 10 nucleotides matching TRBD1. J was trimmed by 4 bases and V by 5 bases; bases with no gene match: 16. The V gene's germline CDR1 is LGHNA and CDR2 YNFKEQ. This CDR3 region has 18 residues. The CDR3 protein is CASSTATGGAGGTTEAFF. CDR3 DNA sequence: TGTGCCAGCAGCACGGCGACAGGGGGCGCGGGAGGAACCACTGAAGCTTTCTTT.

V gene TRBV3-1 (or the pseudogene TRBV3-2) combines with J gene TRBJ1-6; D is perhaps TRBD1 (5 bases). The V gene lost 0 bases and the J gene lost 9 bases, with 12 bases spanning the gap. There are 15 residues in the CDR3. Per germline, CDR1 LGHDT and CDR2 YNNKEL (reference sequence). The CDR3 sequence is CASSQDRAGFSPLHF. CDR3 coding DNA: TGTGCCAGCAGCCAAGATCGTGCAGGGTTTTCACCCCTCCACTTT.